This TCR beta chain was sequenced for a study of OX40 agonist ivuxolimab in advanced cancers. At the level of the study: Cohort: 80% to 90% men, mean age around 60, aged about 23 to 80. Partial responses occurred in Three dose-escalation patients, one with hepatocellular carcinoma and two with cutaneous melanoma. Study results and caveats: Antigen targets of the expanded peripheral T cells went undetermined.

The germline V gene has CDR1 SGHTA and CDR2 FQGNSA. The CDR3 covers 16 residues. The V and J ends lost 0 bases and 3 bases, in that order; junction bases with no gene match: 6. Blood sampling took place at baseline, cycle 4 day 1, and cycle 7 day 1. Of note for this clone: Its antigen remains unidentified.

Assay used: immunoSEQ multiplex PCR; TCRdb lists only in-frame clones, some missing. Of over 55,000 clones in the sample, around 94% were seen once. The chain has TRBV7-2 and TRBJ2-7; 9 nucleotides align to TRBD2. This TCR came from an adult with an advanced solid tumor such as melanoma, head and neck, liver or kidney cancer. The sequences come from CD4+ or CD8+ T cells sorted from blood, collected in a trial of the OX40 agonist ivuxolimab. The CDR3 spells CASSLAGLAGYYEQYF. CDR3 bases: TGTGCCAGCAGCTTAGCTGGGCTAGCGGGGTACTACGAGCAGTACTTC.